A selection of T cell receptor beta chains follows, all from one sample in a study of cytomegalovirus exposure and HLA in healthy donors. The repertoire was sequenced with immunoSEQ multiplex PCR; TCRdb's copy has only in-frame clones and lacks some. This sample has 130,000 or so clones, with 50% to 75% found just once. Sequenced: PBMCs. The source of these receptors is a woman in her thirties or forties in good health and CMV-seropositive. The CDR3 runs from the conserved cysteine through the conserved F or W. Fields, in order: J gene, V gene, clone size, CDR3 protein. Expanded clones are given a class, and other clones once, few, many or no size at all.

j_gene: TRBJ1-1; v_gene: TRBV5-4; abundance: once; CDR3aa: CASSFQGGMTEAFF
j_gene: TRBJ1-6; v_gene: TRBV11-2; abundance: .; CDR3aa: CASSPRTGTSSYNSPLHF
j_gene: TRBJ2-7; v_gene: TRBV5-1; abundance: .; CDR3aa: CASSRGQALGEQYF
j_gene: TRBJ2-3; v_gene: TRBV5-6; abundance: .; CDR3aa: CASSLARQSSSTDTQYF
j_gene: TRBJ1-2; v_gene: TRBV5-6; abundance: .; CDR3aa: CASSFRDRGSNDYGYTF
j_gene: TRBJ2-3; v_gene: TRBV7-3; abundance: .; CDR3aa: CASSPAGGGTDTQYF
j_gene: TRBJ2-1; v_gene: TRBV11-3; abundance: few; CDR3aa: CASSLGRGRINEQFF
j_gene: TRBJ1-2; v_gene: TRBV7-8; abundance: .; CDR3aa: CASSSDRGHSGYTF
j_gene: TRBJ1-4; v_gene: TRBV5-1; abundance: once; CDR3aa: CASGQGTNEKLFF
j_gene: TRBJ2-2; v_gene: TRBV7-8; abundance: .; CDR3aa: CASRSRQASATGELFF
j_gene: TRBJ1-1; v_gene: TRBV6-5; abundance: .; CDR3aa: CASSYIGHGEAFF
j_gene: TRBJ2-7; v_gene: TRBV5-1; abundance: .; CDR3aa: CASSPGTGVVGYEQYF
j_gene: TRBJ1-4; v_gene: TRBV7-9; abundance: .; CDR3aa: CSSSFGGVNEKLFF
j_gene: TRBJ2-1; v_gene: TRBV14; abundance: .; CDR3aa: CASSPHRDSNYNEQFF
j_gene: TRBJ2-1; v_gene: TRBV10-1; abundance: .; CDR3aa: CASSEGTSGSPTGHEQFF
j_gene: TRBJ1-3; v_gene: TRBV5-1; abundance: .; CDR3aa: CASREAGGYTIYF
j_gene: TRBJ2-7; v_gene: TRBV19; abundance: .; CDR3aa: CASSPATGTGGVEQYF
j_gene: TRBJ2-2; v_gene: TRBV28; abundance: .; CDR3aa: CASSWQGNTGELFF
j_gene: TRBJ2-1; v_gene: TRBV15; abundance: .; CDR3aa: CATSRDASDNEQFF
j_gene: TRBJ2-3; v_gene: TRBV27; abundance: .; CDR3aa: CASSFSDTQYF
j_gene: TRBJ2-7; v_gene: TRBV5-1; abundance: .; CDR3aa: CASSLGQGEEYF
j_gene: TRBJ2-3; v_gene: TRBV27; abundance: few; CDR3aa: CASSLTSANTDTQYF